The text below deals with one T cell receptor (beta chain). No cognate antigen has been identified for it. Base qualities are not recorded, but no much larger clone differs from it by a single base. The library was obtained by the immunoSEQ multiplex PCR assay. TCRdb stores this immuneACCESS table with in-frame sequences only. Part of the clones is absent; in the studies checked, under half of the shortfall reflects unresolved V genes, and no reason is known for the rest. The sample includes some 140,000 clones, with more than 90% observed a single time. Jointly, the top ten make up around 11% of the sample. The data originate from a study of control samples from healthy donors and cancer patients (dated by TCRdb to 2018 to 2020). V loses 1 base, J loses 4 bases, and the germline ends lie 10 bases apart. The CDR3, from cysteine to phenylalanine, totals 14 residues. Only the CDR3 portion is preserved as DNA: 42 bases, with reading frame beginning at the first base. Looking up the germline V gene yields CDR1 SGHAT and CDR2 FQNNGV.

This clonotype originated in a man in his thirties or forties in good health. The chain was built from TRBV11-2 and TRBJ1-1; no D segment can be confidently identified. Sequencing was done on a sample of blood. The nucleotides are TGTGCCAGCAGCTTAGGGGGTGGAGGCACTGAAGCTTTCTTT. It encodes CASSLGGGGTEAFF.